The clone carrying this TCR beta chain was observed at least ten times. The investigators amplified TCR beta CDR3 regions from RNA transcripts. The HTBI set primed first-round TCR CDR3 RT-PCR. Using its own MiXCR run on the multiplex PCR reads, TCRdb lists one record per CDR3 protein. The sample has 300,000 to 350,000 distinct CDR3 sequences, roughly 20% seen once. This sample is drawn from a study of T cells in Graves' hyperthyroidism and ophthalmopathy. Trimming pared 8 bases from V and 5 bases from J, leaving 10 bases between. The germline gives CDR1 MNHNS, CDR2 SASEGT. The CDR3 loop spans 12 amino acids.

The clonotype was recovered from a woman in her 40s with Graves' ophthalmopathy. Sequenced input: blood. The V call is TRBV6-1, the J call TRBJ1-5, with D possibly being TRBD1 (6 bases). The chain's CDR3 is CASRQADQPQHF. The CDR3, as DNA: TGTGCCAGCCGACAGGCTGATCAGCCCCAGCATTTT.